These 6 T cell receptor beta chains originate from one sample sequenced in a study of T cells in Graves' hyperthyroidism and ophthalmopathy. Amplification yielded TCR beta CDR3 regions, with RNA transcripts as the source. Primed by the HTBI set, a first-round RT-PCR was run on the TCR CDR3. From the multiplex PCR reads, TCRdb called clonotypes with MiXCR, one entry per CDR3 protein. The profile shows over 150,000 distinct CDR3 sequences, about a sixth of them singletons. The sample consisted of blood. All receptors come from a woman in her 50s with Graves' hyperthyroidism.

At least ten counts were recorded for this clonotype. The chain links TRBV12-3 or TRBV12-4 to TRBJ1-2, with D tentatively TRBD1 (6 bases). This CDR3 comprises 13 residues. The ends were cut back, 2 bases at V and 8 bases at J, with 12 bases in the middle. CDR3 amino acids: CASSLRGREGYTF. As DNA, the CDR3 is TGTGCCAGCAGTTTAAGGGGGAGAGAAGGCTACACCTTC.

This clonotype showed up many times. This chain connects TRBV28 to TRBJ1-3; D unclear. V was clipped by 5 bases and J by 0 bases, with 8 bases between them. Germline V gene lookup returns CDR1 MDHEN and CDR2 SYDVKM. This CDR3 has 14 amino acids. CDR3 region: CASSTQLSGNTIYF. The CDR3 DNA is TGTGCCAGCAGTACTCAGCTCTCTGGAAACACCATATATTTT.

The CDR3 sequence: CASSTLAGSKVEQFF. In DNA, the CDR3 is TGTGCCAGCAGCACGCTAGCGGGATCAAAAGTTGAGCAGTTCTTC. This rearrangement joins TRBV7-9 to TRBJ2-1; 9 bases match TRBD2. Germline CDR1 and CDR2: SEHNR and FQNEAQ (reference sequence). V was pared by 5 bases and J by 9 bases, with 11 bases of the junction left unmatched. The CDR3 contains 15 residues.

The sample holds many counts of this clonotype. The rearrangement joins TRBV7-8 to TRBJ2-1; 9 bases fit TRBD2. CDR1 is SGHVS, CDR2 FQNEAQ, per germline. The CDR3 runs to 15 residues. V was pared by 1 base and J by 9 bases, with 7 bases of the junction left unmatched. The CDR3 sequence is CASSLVAGGPREQFF. The DNA for the CDR3 is TGTGCCAGCAGCTTAGTGGCGGGGGGGCCGCGTGAGCAGTTCTTC.

This clonotype was seen at least ten times. V usage is TRBV2 and J usage is TRBJ2-1; TRBD1 is a possible D gene (6 bases). Germline loops: CDR1 SNHLY, CDR2 FYNNEI. The CDR3 sequence is 14 residues long. Trimming stripped 6 bases from V and 1 base from J, with 10 bases between. This chain's CDR3 is CASRPGVSYNEQFF. The CDR3 DNA is TGTGCCAGCAGGCCAGGGGTGTCCTACAATGAGCAGTTCTTC.

This clonotype was detected many times. The rearrangement joins TRBV7-9 to TRBJ1-1; D remains unclear. The CDR3 has 13 amino acids. CDR1 and CDR2 (germline): SEHNR, FQNEAQ (reference sequence). V lost 6 bases and J 0 bases, leaving 8 bases between the germline ends. The CDR3 is CASSGVLNTEAFF. The CDR3 bases are TGTGCCAGCAGTGGGGTTCTGAACACTGAAGCTTTCTTT.